A single sample gave rise to the 22 T cell receptor beta chains below, sequenced in a study of T cell repertoires in aging, cancer and after chemotherapy. Rearranged V-D-J TRB sequences were amplified with a mixed TRB-A/B primer pool. TCRdb reprocessed the multiplex PCR reads via MiXCR and lists one record per CDR3 protein. The sample has around 8,800 distinct CDR3 sequences; less than 25% are singletons. TCR beta rearrangements were amplified from peripheral blood genomic DNA. Sequenced sample: blood. The receptors come from a human donor with a blood cancer. The donor label of this sample is uncertain.

A remark on this clonotype: A much bigger clone sits one base away, suggesting this may be a read error. The V call is TRBV18, the J call TRBJ1-2; no clear D gene. CDR1 is KGHSH and CDR2 is LQKENI in the germline V gene. The length of the CDR3 is 16 residues. Trimming cost V 5 bases and J 0 bases, with 16 bases left between them. CDR3 region: CASSATGGLANYGYTF. In DNA, the CDR3 is TGTGCCAGCTCAGCCACCGGAGGGCTTGCTAACTATGGCTACACCTTC.

Only a few counts were recorded for this clonotype. This chain links TRBV6-1 with TRBJ1-2, with 7 positions matching TRBD1. V lost 1 base, J lost 5 bases, and 7 bases stayed unmatched. CDR3 length: 15 amino acids. The germline V gene has CDR1 MNHNS and CDR2 SASEGT. This chain's CDR3 is CASSEGTGDSYGYTF. For the CDR3, the DNA is TGTGCCAGCAGTGAAGGAACAGGGGACTCTTATGGCTACACCTTC.

This clonotype is medium-sized (0.01 to 0.1%). The V and J genes are TRBV19 and TRBJ2-7; D ambiguous. The CDR3 is 16 amino acids. The V gene lost 4 bases and the J gene lost 1 base, with 17 bases spanning the gap. The germline CDR1 and CDR2 sequences are LNHDA and SQIVND (reference sequence). CDR3 coding DNA: TGTGCCAGTAGTAGTCAACCGGCTACCCTTTCCTACGAGCAGTACTTC. Its protein is CASSSQPATLSYEQYF.

V and J are TRBV5-1 and TRBJ2-2, with 7 bases identical to TRBD2. Germline V CDR1 and CDR2: SGHRS, YFSETQ. The CDR3 sequence is 15 residues long. V was pared by 1 base and J by 7 bases, with 7 bases of the junction left unmatched. The CDR3 coding sequence is TGCGCCAGCAGCTTGCCCGGGAGGACCGTCGGGGAGCTGTTTTTT. This encodes CASSLPGRTVGELFF.

The rearrangement links TRBV5-1 to TRBJ1-1, with D possibly TRBD1 on 6 matching bases. Germline V gene lookup returns CDR1 SGHRS and CDR2 YFSETQ. The CDR3 has 15 residues. The V gene lost 4 bases and the J gene lost 6 bases, with 19 bases spanning the gap. For the CDR3, the DNA is TGCGCCAGCAGCCGGGGGCTGGTCGTGGAGGCTGAAGCTTTCTTT. Residues: CASSRGLVVEAEAFF.

This chain uses TRBV6-4 with TRBJ1-5; 7 bases map to TRBD1. The CDR3 totals 18 residues. The junction had 22 bases not matched to a gene; V was cut back by 8 bases and J by 6 bases. Germline V CDR1 and CDR2: MRHNA, SNTAGT. CDR3 sequence: CASGPRGQIREVGQPQHF. CDR3 DNA sequence: TGTGCCAGCGGACCCAGGGGACAGATAAGGGAGGTAGGTCAGCCCCAGCATTTT.

The chain has TRBV21-1 and TRBJ2-5; TRBD1 is the table's D call and was not checked against the DNA. TRBV21-1 is described as a pseudogene. The CDR3 has 16 residues. CDR3: CASSKETQGRLETQYF. CDR3 nucleotides: TGTGCCAGCAGCAAAGAGACGCAGGGCAGATTGGAGACCCAGTACTTC.

V is TRBV7-9 and J is TRBJ1-4; D gene ambiguous. V lost 11 bases and J lost 5, with 12 bases in between. The length of the CDR3 is 12 residues. Germline V lookup: CDR1 SEHNR, CDR2 FQNEAQ (reference sequence). The CDR3, as DNA: TGTGCCGTATTCCGGGAAAATGAAAAACTGTTTTTT. This codes for CAVFRENEKLFF.

This clonotype has just a few counts. The V and J genes are TRBV15 and TRBJ1-2; D remains ambiguous. The germline V and J ends were trimmed by 0 bases and 8 bases, with 19 bases remaining between them. This CDR3 contains 16 residues. CDR1 and CDR2 from the germline V gene are LNHNV and YYDKDF (reference sequence). CDR3 sequence reads: CATSRDPLTLGGGYTF. The CDR3 coding sequence is TGTGCCACCAGCAGAGATCCGCTTACCCTTGGTGGAGGCTACACCTTC.

This chain links TRBV5-4 with TRBJ1-3, with D tentatively TRBD1 (5 bases). Germline V gene sequence: CDR1 SGHNT, CDR2 YYREEE (reference sequence). This CDR3 is 14 amino acids long. Trimming left V 4 bases short and J 0 bases short, with 8 bases between. CDR3 nucleotides: TGTGCCAGCAGCGGGGGGAACTCTGGAAACACCATATATTTT. It codes for CASSGGNSGNTIYF.

The genes are TRBV28 and TRBJ1-6; D uncertain. Germline lookup yields CDR1 MDHEN and CDR2 SYDVKM. The CDR3 extends over 14 amino acids. V lost 3 bases, J lost 10 bases, and 13 bases lay in between. This CDR3 is CASSFVYLGSPLHF. For the CDR3, the DNA is TGTGCCAGCAGTTTCGTATACCTAGGGTCACCCCTCCACTTT. The full variable domain, with the rest looked up from reference TRBV28 and TRBJ1-6, is DVKVTQSSRYLVKRTGEKVFLECVQDMDHENMFWYRQDPGLGLRLIYFSYDVKMKEKGDIPEGYSVSREKKERFSLILESASTNQTSMYLCASSFVYLGSPLHFGNGTRLTVT.

About this clonotype itself: This sequence may be a read error, since a much larger clone differs from it by one base. The genes are TRBV10-3 and TRBJ2-3, with TRBD1 matching over 10 bases. This CDR3 is built from 15 residues. CDR1 and CDR2 (germline): ENHRY, SYGVKD. The CDR3 loop reads CGTSTAGTGVDTQYF. The DNA of the CDR3 is TGTGGCACCTCCACTGCCGGGACAGGGGTAGATACGCAGTATTTT.

This clonotype rates as medium-sized. For the CDR3, the DNA is TGTGCCAGTAGCGAACAGGGGGCGGGGGGCACTGAAGCTTTCTTT. Encoded protein: CASSEQGAGGTEAFF. This rearrangement joins TRBV19 to TRBJ1-1; 9 positions agree with TRBD1. The CDR3 is made up of 15 amino acids. After removal of 6 bases from V and 4 bases from J, the junction contained 9 bases not matched to a gene. CDR1 is LNHDA and CDR2 is SQIVND in the germline V gene (reference sequence).

The CDR3 loop reads CASSLPGKGTEAFF. For the CDR3, the DNA is TGTGCCAGCAGCTTACCAGGGAAGGGCACTGAAGCTTTCTTT. The chain is built from TRBV7-3 and TRBJ1-1; possibly TRBD1 for D (5 bases). The germline gives CDR1 SGHTA, CDR2 FQGTGA. The CDR3 contains 14 residues. Trimming left V 2 bases short and J 4 bases short, with 11 bases between.

A note on this clonotype: A much larger clone sits a single nucleotide away, making a read error possible. The conserved phenylalanine or tryptophan is not found at the CDR3 terminus, so this likely reflects a read error. V is TRBV30 and J is TRBJ2-7; tentative D call: TRBD1 (6 bases). The CDR3 is 14 amino acids. Per the germline V gene, CDR1 is GTSNPN and CDR2 is SVGIG (reference sequence). Between the trimmed V and J ends, which lost 3 bases and 3 bases, there was a span of 15 bases. The CDR3 is CAWSPQGRVYEQYL. The CDR3 nucleotides are TGTGCCTGGAGCCCACAGGGAAGGGTCTACGAGCAGTACCTC.

This clonotype appeared a single time. A much larger clonotype is one base distant, so this may be a read error. V gene TRBV7-6 combines with J gene TRBJ2-2; D is unclear. From germline, CDR1 is SGHVS and CDR2 FNYEAQ. The CDR3 runs to 17 residues. V was trimmed by 1 base and J by 4 bases, leaving 16 bases between them. As DNA, the CDR3 is TGTGCCAGCAGCTTAGGGCTCCAGAGTTCGGGCACCGGGGAGCTGTTTTTT. Its protein product is CASSLGLQSSGTGELFF.

This clonotype qualifies as medium-sized (0.01 to 0.1%). The V gene is TRBV7-6, the J gene TRBJ1-4, with D perhaps TRBD1 (5 bases). Germline-derived CDR1 and CDR2 are SGHVS and FNYEAQ. The CDR3 covers 13 residues. V was trimmed by 5 bases and J by 10 bases, leaving 14 bases between them. The CDR3 DNA reads TGTGCCAGCAGCCCCGAGGGGCGGCGAAAACTGTTTTTT. Its translation: CASSPEGRRKLFF.

In its sample, this clonotype is medium-sized (0.01 to 0.1%). CDR3 protein: CASSNPSGQGSRGYTF. In DNA, the CDR3 is TGTGCCAGCAGTAACCCATCGGGACAGGGATCGAGGGGCTACACCTTC. This chain links TRBV6-5 with TRBJ1-2; 9 nucleotides align to TRBD1. CDR3 size: 16 residues. The trim removed 5 bases at V and 8 bases at J, leaving 15 bases unmatched. Looked up from germline, CDR1 is MNHEY and CDR2 is SVGAGI.

This clonotype has just a few counts. The chain is built from TRBV24-1 and TRBJ2-7; TRBD1 aligns across 9 bases. Germline V CDR1 and CDR2: KGHDR, SFDVKD. There are 14 residues in the CDR3. The J segment lost 7 bases and the V segment lost 2 bases, leaving 5 bases of the junction unmatched. DNA of the CDR3: TGTGCCACCAGTGATTCGGGGACAGGGCCTGAGCAGTACTTC. Translating it yields CATSDSGTGPEQYF.

V and J are TRBV28 and TRBJ2-5; D possibly corresponds to TRBD1 (5 bases). Germline V gives CDR1 MDHEN, CDR2 SYDVKM. This CDR3 has 13 amino acids. Trimming pared 5 bases from V and 1 base from J, leaving 8 bases between. CDR3 protein: CASSGQGQETQYF. The DNA of the CDR3 is TGTGCCAGCAGTGGCCAGGGCCAAGAGACCCAGTACTTC. The full variable domain, with the rest looked up from reference TRBV28 and TRBJ2-5, is DVKVTQSSRYLVKRTGEKVFLECVQDMDHENMFWYRQDPGLGLRLIYFSYDVKMKEKGDIPEGYSVSREKKERFSLILESASTNQTSMYLCASSGQGQETQYFGPGTRLLVL.

In its sample, this clonotype ranks as medium-sized. The genes are TRBV27 and TRBJ2-7; 7 bases are a match to TRBD1. The V and J ends lost 6 bases and 4 bases, in that order; junction bases with no gene match: 9. CDR1 and CDR2 (germline): MNHEY, SMNVEV (reference sequence). The CDR3 has 14 residues. CDR3 residues: CASRHTGTEYEQYF. The CDR3 DNA is TGTGCCAGCAGGCATACCGGGACAGAATACGAGCAGTACTTC.

This clonotype was observed a handful of times. This chain uses TRBV10-2 with TRBJ2-3, with 9 bases that match TRBD2. The V gene end was trimmed by 11 bases and the J gene end by 2 bases; junction bases not matched to a gene: 5. CDR3 size: 13 residues. Germline V gene lookup returns CDR1 WSHSY and CDR2 SAAADI. This chain's CDR3 is CAARLAATDTQYF. CDR3 DNA: TGCGCCGCCAGACTAGCGGCCACAGATACGCAGTATTTT.